The sequence of this T cell receptor (beta chain) was determined in a study of Tregs in tolerant kidney transplant recipients. The study's findings and limits: Biological reproducibility was not directly addressed in this study.

TCRdb's table, derived via immunoSEQ multiplex PCR, lists solely in-frame clones and lacks some. In all, the sample yields under 55,000 clones. As regards this clone: The antigen remains undetermined.

The TCR was taken from a human donor who received a combined kidney and bone marrow transplant. Source: CD4+ T cells from blood, taken before the transplant.

CDR3 sequence: CASSLRREGNQPQHF. The sequenced part of the CDR3 DNA is TGTGCCAGCAGCTTGAGGCGGGAGGGCAATCAGCCC. The rearrangement links TRBV5-5 to TRBJ1-5; D is ambiguous. The CDR3 goes on 3 residues after the read ends, and that part is filled in from the germline J gene. V lost 1 base, J lost 2 bases, and 10 bases lay in between. The V gene's germline CDR1 is SGHKS and CDR2 YYEKEE (reference sequence). The length of the CDR3 is 15 residues.